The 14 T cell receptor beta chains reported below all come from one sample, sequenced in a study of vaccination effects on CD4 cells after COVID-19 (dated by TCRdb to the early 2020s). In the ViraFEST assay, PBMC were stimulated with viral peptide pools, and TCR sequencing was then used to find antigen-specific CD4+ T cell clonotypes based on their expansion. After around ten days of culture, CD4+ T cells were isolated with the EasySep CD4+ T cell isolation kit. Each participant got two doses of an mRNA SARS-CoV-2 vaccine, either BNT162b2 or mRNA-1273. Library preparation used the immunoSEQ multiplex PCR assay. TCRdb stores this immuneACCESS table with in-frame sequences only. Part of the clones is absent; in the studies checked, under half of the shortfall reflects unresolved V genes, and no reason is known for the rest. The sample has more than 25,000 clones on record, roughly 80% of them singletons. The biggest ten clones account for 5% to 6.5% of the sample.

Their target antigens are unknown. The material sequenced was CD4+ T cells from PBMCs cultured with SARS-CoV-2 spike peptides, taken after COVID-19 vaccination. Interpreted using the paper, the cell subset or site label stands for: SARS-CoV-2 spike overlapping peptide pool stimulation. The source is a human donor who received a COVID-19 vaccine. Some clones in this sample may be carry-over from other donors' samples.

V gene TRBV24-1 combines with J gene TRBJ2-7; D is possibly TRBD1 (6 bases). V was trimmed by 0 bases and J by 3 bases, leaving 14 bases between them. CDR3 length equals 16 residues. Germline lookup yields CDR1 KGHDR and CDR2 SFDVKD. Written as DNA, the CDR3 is TGTGCCACCAGTGATTTGTGGCACAGGGTAATCTACGAGCAGTACTTC. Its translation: CATSDLWHRVIYEQYF.

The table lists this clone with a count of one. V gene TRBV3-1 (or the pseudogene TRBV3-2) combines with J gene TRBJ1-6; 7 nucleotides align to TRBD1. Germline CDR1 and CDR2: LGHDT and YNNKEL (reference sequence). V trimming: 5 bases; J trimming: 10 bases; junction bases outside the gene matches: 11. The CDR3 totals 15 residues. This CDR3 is CASSSTGNSWSPLHF. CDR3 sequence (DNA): TGTGCCAGCAGCTCGACAGGGAATAGTTGGTCACCCCTCCACTTT.

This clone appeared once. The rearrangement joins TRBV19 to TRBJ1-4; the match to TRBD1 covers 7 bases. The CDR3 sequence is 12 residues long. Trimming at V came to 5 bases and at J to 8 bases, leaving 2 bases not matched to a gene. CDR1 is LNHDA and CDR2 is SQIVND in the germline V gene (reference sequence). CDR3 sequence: CASSGRGEKLFF. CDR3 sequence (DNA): TGTGCCAGTAGTGGCAGGGGGGAAAAACTGTTTTTT.

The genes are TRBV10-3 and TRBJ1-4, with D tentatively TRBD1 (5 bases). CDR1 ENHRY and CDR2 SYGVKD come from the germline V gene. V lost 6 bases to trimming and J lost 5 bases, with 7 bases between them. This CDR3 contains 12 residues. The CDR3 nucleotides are TGTGCCATCAGGGGGCCAAATGAAAAACTGTTTTTT. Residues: CAIRGPNEKLFF.

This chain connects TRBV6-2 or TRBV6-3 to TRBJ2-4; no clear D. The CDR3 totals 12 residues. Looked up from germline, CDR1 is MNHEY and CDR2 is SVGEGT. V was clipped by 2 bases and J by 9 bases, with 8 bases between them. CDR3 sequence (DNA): TGTGCCAGCAGTTACCCCGAAGCCATTCAGTACTTC. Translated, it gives CASSYPEAIQYF.

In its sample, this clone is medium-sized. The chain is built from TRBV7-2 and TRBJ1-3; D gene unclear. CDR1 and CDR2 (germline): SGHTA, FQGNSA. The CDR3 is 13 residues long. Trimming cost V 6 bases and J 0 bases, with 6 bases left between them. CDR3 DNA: TGTGCCAGCAGGGCGGACTCTGGAAACACCATATATTTT. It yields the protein CASRADSGNTIYF.

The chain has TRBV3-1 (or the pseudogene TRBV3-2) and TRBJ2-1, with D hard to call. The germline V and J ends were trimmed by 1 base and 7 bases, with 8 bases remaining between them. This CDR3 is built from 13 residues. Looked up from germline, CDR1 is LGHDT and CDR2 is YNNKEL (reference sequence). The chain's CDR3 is CASSQASTNEQFF. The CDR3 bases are TGTGCCAGCAGCCAAGCCTCGACTAATGAGCAGTTCTTC.

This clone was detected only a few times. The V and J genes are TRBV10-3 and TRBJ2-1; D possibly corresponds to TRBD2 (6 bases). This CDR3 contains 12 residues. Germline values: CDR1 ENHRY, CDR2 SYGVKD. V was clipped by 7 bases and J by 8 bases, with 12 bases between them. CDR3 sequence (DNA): TGTGCCATCACCGGGACGGGGGATGAGCAGTTCTTC. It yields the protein CAITGTGDEQFF.

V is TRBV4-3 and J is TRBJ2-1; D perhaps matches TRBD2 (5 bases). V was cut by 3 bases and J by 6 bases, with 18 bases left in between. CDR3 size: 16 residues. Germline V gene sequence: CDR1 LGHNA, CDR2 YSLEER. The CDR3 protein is CASSHYPNTGFNEQFF. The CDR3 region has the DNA TGCGCCAGCAGCCACTACCCAAACACGGGATTCAATGAGCAGTTCTTC.

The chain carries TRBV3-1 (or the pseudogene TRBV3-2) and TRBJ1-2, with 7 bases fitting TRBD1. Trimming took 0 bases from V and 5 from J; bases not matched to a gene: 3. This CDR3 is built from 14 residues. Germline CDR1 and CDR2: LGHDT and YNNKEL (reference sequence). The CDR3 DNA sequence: TGTGCCAGCAGCCAAGAGGTCAGGGGGTATGGCTACACCTTC. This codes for CASSQEVRGYGYTF.

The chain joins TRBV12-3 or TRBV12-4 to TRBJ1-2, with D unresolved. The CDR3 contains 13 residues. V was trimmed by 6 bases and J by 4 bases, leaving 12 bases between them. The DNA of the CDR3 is TGTGCCAGCAGACAGCGCTCGAGCTATGGCTACACCTTC. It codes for CASRQRSSYGYTF.

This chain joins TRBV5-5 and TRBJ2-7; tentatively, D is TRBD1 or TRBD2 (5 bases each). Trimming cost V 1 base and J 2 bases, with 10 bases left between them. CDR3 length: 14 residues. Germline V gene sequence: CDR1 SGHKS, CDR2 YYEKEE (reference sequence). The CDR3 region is CASSLKGRAYEQYV. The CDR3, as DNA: TGTGCCAGCAGCTTGAAGGGGAGAGCCTACGAGCAGTACGTC.

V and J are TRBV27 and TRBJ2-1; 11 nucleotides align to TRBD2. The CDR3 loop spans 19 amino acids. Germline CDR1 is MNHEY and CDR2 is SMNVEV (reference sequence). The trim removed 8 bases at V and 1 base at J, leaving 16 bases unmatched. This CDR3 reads CASSTVGLAAYSSYNEQFF. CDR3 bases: TGTGCCAGCTCCACAGTGGGACTAGCGGCCTATTCGTCCTACAATGAGCAGTTCTTC.

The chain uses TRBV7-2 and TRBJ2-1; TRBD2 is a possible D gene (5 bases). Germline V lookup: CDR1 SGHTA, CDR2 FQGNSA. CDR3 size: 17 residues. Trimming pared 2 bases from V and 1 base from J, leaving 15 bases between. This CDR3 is CASSLFSGVPSYNEQFF. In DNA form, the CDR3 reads TGTGCCAGCAGCTTATTTTCCGGGGTTCCATCCTACAATGAGCAGTTCTTC.